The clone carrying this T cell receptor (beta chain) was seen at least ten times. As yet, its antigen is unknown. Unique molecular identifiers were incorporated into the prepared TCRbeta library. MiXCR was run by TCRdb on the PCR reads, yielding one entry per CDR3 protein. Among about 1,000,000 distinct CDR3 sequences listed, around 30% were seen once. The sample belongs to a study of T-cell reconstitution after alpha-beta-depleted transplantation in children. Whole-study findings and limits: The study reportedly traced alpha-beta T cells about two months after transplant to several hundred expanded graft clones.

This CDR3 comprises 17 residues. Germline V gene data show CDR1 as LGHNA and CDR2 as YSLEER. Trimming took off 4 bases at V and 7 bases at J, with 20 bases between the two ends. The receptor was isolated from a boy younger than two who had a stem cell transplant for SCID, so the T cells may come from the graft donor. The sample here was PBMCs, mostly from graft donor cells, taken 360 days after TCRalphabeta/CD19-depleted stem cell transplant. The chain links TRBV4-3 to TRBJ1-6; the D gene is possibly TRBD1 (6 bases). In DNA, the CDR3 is TGCGCCAGCAGCCCTTACCCGACAGGCATAGAGAATTCACCCCTCCACTTT. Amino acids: CASSPYPTGIENSPLHF.